The following is a TCR beta chain sequence with its context. Its target is not known. The sample is drawn from a study of cytomegalovirus exposure and HLA in healthy donors. The overall study: HLA-typed donors were the source of some 85 million unique TCRs, which an early data release held. The study's findings and limits: For cytomegalovirus status, the classifier reportedly gave diagnoses with high specificity and sensitivity. What a later analysis showed was that several of the most significant clusters appeared linked to common viral pathogens. Most TCR sequences were rare, but some public TCRs occurred in many donors.

The PCR contained 60 Vbeta and 13 Jbeta primers. TCRdb's table, derived via immunoSEQ multiplex PCR, lists solely in-frame clones and lacks some. The sample's table shows around 76,000 clones. The sequence came from a man aged 40-50 years in good health and CMV-seronegative. The sequencing input was PBMCs.

In DNA, the CDR3 is TGTGCCAGTCATCCAGGGGCCGTATACTCTGGGGCCAACGTCCTGACTTTC. It yields the protein CASHPGAVYSGANVLTF. The genes are TRBV19 and TRBJ2-6; tentatively, D is TRBD1 (6 bases). Germline lookup yields CDR1 LNHDA and CDR2 SQIVND (reference sequence). V was clipped by 8 bases and J by 0 bases, with 17 bases between them. The CDR3 totals 17 residues. Complete variable domain (other parts from reference TRBV19 and TRBJ2-6): DGGITQSPKYLFRKEGQNVTLSCEQNLNHDAMYWYRQDPGQGLRLIYYSQIVNDFQKGDIAEGYSVSREKKESFPLTVTSAQKNPTAFYLCASHPGAVYSGANVLTFGAGSRLTVL.